The clone carrying this T cell receptor beta chain was recorded many times. These data are taken from a study of T cell repertoires in cytomegalovirus infection. V dropped 4 bases and J dropped 7; count of bases not matched to a gene: 7. This CDR3 spans 15 amino acids. The V gene's germline CDR1 is SEHNR and CDR2 FQNEAQ (reference sequence). TCRdb processed the reads anew with MiXCR; each CDR3 protein has one entry. The sample consists of about 740,000 distinct CDR3 sequences, less than 40% of them appearing once. The sequenced material came from PBMCs. This TCR was sampled from a human donor in good health (CMV status not recorded). Some clones in this sample may be carry-over from other donors' samples. The chain combines TRBV7-9 with TRBJ2-2; 9 nucleotides line up with TRBD1. Written as DNA, the CDR3 is TGTGCCAGCAGCTCTCAACAGGGGGCGGACGGGGAGCTGTTTTTT. Protein: CASSSQQGADGELFF.